This T cell receptor beta chain was documented in a study of regulatory T cells in long-lasting Graves disease. Time point given: newly diagnosed GD, antithyroid drugs for less than 3 months. PBMC RNA was the source of the TCR library. Blood from the periphery, about 9.2 milliliters in all, was drawn into EDTA tubes. The sample holds many counts of this clonotype. Its antigen is undetermined. General study points: Investigators studied peripheral blood only, not thyroid tissue.

Through Arm-PCR of CDR3 regions and iRepertoire HTBI primers, TCR beta libraries were built. TCRdb used MiXCR to reprocess the multiplex PCR reads, holding one entry per CDR3 protein. Of 250,000 to 300,000 distinct CDR3 sequences listed, roughly 18% are singletons. The length of the CDR3 is 13 residues. V gave up 3 bases and J gave up 2 bases, with 7 bases separating them. Germline CDR1 is ENHRY and CDR2 is SYGVKD. The same specimen was also included in a second study, on T cells in Graves' hyperthyroidism and ophthalmopathy.

The TCR originated in a woman aged 25-40 years with Graves disease. This specimen was peripheral blood mononuclear cells (PBMCs), taken at new diagnosis, from a patient treated with antithyroid drugs. V usage is TRBV10-3 and J usage is TRBJ2-5, with D possibly matching TRBD1 (5 bases). The CDR3 DNA reads TGTGCCATCAGTGACGGACAACAAGAGACCCAGTACTTC. It codes for CAISDGQQETQYF.